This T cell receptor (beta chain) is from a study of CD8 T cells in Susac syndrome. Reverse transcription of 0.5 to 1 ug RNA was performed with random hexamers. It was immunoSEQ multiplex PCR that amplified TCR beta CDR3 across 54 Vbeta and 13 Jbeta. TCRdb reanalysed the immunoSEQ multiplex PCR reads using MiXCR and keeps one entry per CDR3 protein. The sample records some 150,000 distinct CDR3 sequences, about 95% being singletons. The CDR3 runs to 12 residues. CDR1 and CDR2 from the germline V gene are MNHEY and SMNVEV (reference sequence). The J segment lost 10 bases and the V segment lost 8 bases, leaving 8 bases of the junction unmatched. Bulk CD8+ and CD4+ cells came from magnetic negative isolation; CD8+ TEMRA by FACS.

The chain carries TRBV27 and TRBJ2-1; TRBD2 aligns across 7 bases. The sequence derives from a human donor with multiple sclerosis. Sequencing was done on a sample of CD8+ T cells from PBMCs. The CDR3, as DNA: TGTGCCAGCGGGCAGCGGGGACGGGAGCAGTTCTTC. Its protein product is CASGQRGREQFF.